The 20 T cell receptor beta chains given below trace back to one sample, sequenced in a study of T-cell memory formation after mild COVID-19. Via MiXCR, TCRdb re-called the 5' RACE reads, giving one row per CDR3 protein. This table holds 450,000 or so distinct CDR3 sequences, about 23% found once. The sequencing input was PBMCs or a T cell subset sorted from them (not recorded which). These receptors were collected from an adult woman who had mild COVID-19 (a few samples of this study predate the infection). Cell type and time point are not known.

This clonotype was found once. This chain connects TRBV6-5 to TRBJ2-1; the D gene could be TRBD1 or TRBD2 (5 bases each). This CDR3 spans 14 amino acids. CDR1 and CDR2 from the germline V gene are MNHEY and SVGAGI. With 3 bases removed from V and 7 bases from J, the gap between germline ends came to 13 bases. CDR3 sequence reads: CASSYEGSGNEQFF. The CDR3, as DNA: TGTGCCAGCAGTTATGAGGGGTCGGGAAATGAGCAGTTCTTC.

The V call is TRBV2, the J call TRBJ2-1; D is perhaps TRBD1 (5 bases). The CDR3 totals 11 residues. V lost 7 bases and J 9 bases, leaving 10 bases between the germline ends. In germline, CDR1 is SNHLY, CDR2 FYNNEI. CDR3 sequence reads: CASNQDSEQFF. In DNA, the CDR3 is TGTGCCAGCAATCAAGACAGTGAGCAGTTCTTC.

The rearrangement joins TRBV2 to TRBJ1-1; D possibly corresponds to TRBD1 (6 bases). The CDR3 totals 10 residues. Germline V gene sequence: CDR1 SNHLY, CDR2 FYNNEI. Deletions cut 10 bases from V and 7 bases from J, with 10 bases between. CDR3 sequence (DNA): TGTGCCACACGGACAGATGAAGCTTTCTTT. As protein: CATRTDEAFF. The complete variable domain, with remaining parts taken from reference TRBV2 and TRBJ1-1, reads EPEVTQTPSHQVTQMGQEVILRCVPISNHLYFYWYRQILGQKVEFLVSFYNNEISEKSEIFDDQFSVERPDGSNFTLKIRSTKLEDSAMYFCATRTDEAFFGQGTRLTVV.

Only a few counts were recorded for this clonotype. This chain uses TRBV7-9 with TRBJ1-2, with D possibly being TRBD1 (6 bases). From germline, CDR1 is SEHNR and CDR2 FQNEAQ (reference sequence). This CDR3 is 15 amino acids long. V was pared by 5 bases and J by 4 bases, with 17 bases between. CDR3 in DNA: TGTGCCAGCAGCCACGTCCCCCCAGGGGTCTATGGCTACACCTTC. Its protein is CASSHVPPGVYGYTF.

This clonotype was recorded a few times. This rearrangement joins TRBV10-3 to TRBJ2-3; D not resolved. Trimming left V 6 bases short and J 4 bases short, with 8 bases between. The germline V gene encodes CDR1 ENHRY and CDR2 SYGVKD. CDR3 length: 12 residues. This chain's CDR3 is CAIRAQADTQYF. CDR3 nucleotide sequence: TGTGCCATCAGGGCCCAGGCAGATACGCAGTATTTT.

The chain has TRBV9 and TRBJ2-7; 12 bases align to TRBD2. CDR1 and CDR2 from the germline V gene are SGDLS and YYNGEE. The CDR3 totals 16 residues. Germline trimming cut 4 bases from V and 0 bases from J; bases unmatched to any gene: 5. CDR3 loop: CASSKGLAGRSYEQYF. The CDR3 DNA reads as TGTGCCAGCAGCAAAGGACTAGCGGGGCGCTCCTACGAGCAGTACTTC.

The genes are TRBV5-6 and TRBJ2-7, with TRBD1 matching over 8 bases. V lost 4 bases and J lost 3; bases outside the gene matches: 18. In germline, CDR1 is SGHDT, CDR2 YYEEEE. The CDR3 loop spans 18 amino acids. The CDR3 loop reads CASSAPGQVGISVYEQYF. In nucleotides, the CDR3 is TGTGCCAGCAGCGCTCCGGGACAGGTAGGAATATCTGTCTACGAGCAGTACTTC.

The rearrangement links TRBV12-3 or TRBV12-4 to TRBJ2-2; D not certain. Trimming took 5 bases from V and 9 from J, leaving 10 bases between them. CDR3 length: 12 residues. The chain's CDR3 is CASSLRPRELFF. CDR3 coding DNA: TGTGCCAGCAGTCTCCGCCCCAGGGAGCTGTTTTTT.

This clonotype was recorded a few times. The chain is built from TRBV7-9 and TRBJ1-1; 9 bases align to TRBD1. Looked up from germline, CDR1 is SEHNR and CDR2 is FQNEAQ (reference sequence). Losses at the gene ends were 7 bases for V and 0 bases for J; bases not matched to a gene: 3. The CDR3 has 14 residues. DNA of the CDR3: TGTGCCAGCAAGGGACAGGGTTTGAACACTGAAGCTTTCTTT. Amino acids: CASKGQGLNTEAFF.

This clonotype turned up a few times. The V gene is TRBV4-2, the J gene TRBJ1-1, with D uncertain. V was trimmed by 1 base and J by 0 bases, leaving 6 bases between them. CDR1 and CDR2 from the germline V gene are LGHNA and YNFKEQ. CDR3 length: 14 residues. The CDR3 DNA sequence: TGTGCCAGCAGCCAAGGGGCCTTGAACACTGAAGCTTTCTTT. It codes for CASSQGALNTEAFF.

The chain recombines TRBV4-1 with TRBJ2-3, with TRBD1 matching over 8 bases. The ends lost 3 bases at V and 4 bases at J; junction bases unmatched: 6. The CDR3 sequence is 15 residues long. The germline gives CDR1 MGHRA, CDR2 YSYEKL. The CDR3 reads CASSQPGGGPDTQYF. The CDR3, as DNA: TGCGCCAGCAGCCAGCCAGGGGGCGGGCCAGATACGCAGTATTTT.

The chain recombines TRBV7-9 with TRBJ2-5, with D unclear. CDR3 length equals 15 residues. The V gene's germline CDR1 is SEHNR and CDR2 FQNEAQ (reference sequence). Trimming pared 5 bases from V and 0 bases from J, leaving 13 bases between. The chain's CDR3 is CASSRIYTYQETQYF. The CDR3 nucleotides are TGTGCCAGCAGCCGCATCTATACGTACCAAGAGACCCAGTACTTC.

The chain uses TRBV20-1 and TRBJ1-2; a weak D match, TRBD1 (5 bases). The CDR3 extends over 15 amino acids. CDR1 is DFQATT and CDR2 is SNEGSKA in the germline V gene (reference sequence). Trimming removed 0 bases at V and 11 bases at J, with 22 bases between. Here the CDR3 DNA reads TGCAGTGCTAGAGATCATAGGGGAGGTCTTGGGAGATACACCTTC. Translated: CSARDHRGGLGRYTF.

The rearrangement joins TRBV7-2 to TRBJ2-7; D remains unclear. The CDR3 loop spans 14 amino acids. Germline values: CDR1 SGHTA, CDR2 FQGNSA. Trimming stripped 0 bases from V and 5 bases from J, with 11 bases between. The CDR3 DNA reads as TGTGCCAGCAGCTTAGCCCCCTTCGGCGACGAGCAGTACTTC. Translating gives CASSLAPFGDEQYF.

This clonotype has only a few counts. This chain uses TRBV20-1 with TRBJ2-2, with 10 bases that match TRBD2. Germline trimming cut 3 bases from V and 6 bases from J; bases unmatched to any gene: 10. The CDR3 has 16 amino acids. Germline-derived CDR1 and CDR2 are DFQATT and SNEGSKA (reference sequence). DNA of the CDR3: TGCAGTGCTAGTAGGGGGACTAGCGTTTTTTCCGGGGAGCTGTTTTTT. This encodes CSASRGTSVFSGELFF.

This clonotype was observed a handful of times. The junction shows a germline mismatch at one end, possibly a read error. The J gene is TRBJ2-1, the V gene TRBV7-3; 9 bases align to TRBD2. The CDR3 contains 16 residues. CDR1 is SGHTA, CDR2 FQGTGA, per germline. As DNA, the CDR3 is TGTTCCAGCAGTTCAATAGCGGGAGACCTCGACAATGAGCAGTTCTTC. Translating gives CSSSSIAGDLDNEQFF.

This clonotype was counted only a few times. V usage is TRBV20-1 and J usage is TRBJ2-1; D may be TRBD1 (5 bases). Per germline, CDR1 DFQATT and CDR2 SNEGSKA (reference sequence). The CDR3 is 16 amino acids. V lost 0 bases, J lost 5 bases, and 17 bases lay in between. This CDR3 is CSARDPGRVVDNEQFF. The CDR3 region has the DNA TGCAGTGCTAGAGATCCAGGCAGGGTAGTAGACAATGAGCAGTTCTTC.

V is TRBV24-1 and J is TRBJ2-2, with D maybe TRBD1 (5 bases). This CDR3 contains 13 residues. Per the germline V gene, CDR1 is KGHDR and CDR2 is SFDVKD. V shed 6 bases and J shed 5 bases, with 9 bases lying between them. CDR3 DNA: TGTGCCACCAGTCTACCAGGGACCGGGGAGCTGTTTTTT. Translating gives CATSLPGTGELFF.

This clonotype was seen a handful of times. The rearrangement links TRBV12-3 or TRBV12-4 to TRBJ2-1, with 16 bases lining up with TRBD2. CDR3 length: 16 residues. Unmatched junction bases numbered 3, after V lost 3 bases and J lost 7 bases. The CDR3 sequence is CASSFGTSGRGNEQFF. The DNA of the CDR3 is TGTGCCAGCAGTTTCGGGACTAGCGGGAGGGGAAATGAGCAGTTCTTC.

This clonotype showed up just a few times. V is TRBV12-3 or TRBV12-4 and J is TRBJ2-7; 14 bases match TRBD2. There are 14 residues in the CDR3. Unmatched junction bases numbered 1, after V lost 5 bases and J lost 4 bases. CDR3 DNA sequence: TGTGCCAGCAGTGGGACTAGCGGGGGATACGAGCAGTACTTC. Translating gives CASSGTSGGYEQYF.